The T cell receptor beta chain described here comes from a study of blood T cell repertoires in COVID-19. Study-wide background: Researchers got acute and convalescent COVID-19 samples from the United States, Italy and Spain. Nucleic acid was either cDNA or gDNA, and it came from T cells, B-cell-depleted T cells, or PBMCs.

The trim removed 6 bases at V and 4 bases at J, leaving 5 bases unmatched. This CDR3 has 12 amino acids. Per the germline V gene, CDR1 is SQVTM and CDR2 is ANQGSEA. Under the authors' procedure: It was from reference gene primer amplification that nucleated cell counts were estimated. Clones were read by immunoSEQ multiplex PCR, and TCRdb kept only the in-frame ones, dropping some. The V and J calls and clone size are taken from that table; D and trimming were inferred from the DNA. The sample has approximately 150,000 clones, approximately 81% seen once. The chain has TRBV29-1 and TRBJ1-1; 7 bases match TRBD1. Sequencing used peripheral blood. This sequence was found in a human donor with acute or convalescent COVID-19. The donor label of this sample is uncertain. The CDR3 nucleotides read TGCAGCGTCGGCAGGGGGTCCACTGAAGCTTTCTTT. As protein: CSVGRGSTEAFF.